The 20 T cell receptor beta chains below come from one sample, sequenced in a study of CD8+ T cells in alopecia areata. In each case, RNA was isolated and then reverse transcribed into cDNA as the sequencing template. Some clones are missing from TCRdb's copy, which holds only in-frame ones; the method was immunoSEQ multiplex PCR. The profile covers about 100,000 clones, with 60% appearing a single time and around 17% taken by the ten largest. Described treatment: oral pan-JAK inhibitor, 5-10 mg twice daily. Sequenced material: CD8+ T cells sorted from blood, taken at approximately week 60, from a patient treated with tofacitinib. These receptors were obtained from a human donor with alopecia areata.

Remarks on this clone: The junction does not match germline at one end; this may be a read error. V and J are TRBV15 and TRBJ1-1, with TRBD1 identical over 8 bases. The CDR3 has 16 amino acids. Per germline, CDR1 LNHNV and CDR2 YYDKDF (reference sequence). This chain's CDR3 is CATSSFKQGVDTEALF. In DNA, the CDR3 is TGTGCCACCAGCAGTTTCAAACAGGGGGTCGACACTGAAGCTCTCTTT.

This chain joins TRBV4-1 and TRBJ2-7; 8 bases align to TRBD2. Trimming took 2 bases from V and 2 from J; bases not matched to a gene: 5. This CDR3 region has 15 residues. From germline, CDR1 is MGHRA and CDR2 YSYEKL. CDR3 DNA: TGCGCCAGCAGCCAATTGTTTAGCGGGGCCTACGAGCAGTACTTC. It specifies CASSQLFSGAYEQYF.

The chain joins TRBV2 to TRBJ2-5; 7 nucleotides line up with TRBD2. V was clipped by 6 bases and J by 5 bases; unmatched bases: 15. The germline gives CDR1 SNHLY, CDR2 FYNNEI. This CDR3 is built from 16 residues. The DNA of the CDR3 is TGTGCCAGCAGCGTAGCTACCGGGACTAACGGGGAGACCCAGTACTTC. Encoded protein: CASSVATGTNGETQYF.

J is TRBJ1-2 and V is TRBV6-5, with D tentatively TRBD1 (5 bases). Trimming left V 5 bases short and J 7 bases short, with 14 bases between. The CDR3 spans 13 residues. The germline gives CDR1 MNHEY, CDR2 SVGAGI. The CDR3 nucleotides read TGTGCCAGCAGTGAAGCTGGGAGGGGTGGCTACACCTTC. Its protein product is CASSEAGRGGYTF.

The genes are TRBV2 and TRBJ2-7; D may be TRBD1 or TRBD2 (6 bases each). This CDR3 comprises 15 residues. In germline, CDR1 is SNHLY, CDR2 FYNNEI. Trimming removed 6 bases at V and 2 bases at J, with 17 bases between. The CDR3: CASRGGQPVAYEQYF. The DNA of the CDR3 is TGTGCCAGCAGGGGAGGACAGCCAGTTGCCTACGAGCAGTACTTC. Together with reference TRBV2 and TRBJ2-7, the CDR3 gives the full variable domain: EPEVTQTPSHQVTQMGQEVILRCVPISNHLYFYWYRQILGQKVEFLVSFYNNEISEKSEIFDDQFSVERPDGSNFTLKIRSTKLEDSAMYFCASRGGQPVAYEQYFGPGTRLTVT.

CDR3 sequence (DNA): TGTGCCAGCAGCCCCAGGACTAGCGAGTACGAGCAGTACTTC. This sequence encodes CASSPRTSEYEQYF. The gene calls are TRBV13 and TRBJ2-7; 9 nucleotides line up with TRBD2. The germline V gene encodes CDR1 PRHDT and CDR2 FYEKMQ (reference sequence). V lost 5 bases, J lost 4 bases, and 6 bases stayed unmatched. The length of the CDR3 is 14 residues.

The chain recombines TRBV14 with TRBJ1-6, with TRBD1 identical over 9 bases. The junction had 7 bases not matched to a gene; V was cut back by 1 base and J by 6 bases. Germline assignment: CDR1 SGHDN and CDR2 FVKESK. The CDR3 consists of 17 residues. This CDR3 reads CASSQVIRDRVNSPLHF. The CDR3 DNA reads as TGTGCCAGCAGCCAAGTGATCCGGGACAGGGTTAATTCACCCCTCCACTTT.

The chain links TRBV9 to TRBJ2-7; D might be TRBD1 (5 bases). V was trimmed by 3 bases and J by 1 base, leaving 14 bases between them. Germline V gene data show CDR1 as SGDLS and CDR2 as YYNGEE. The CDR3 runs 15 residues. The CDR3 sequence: CASSGGAGRSYEQYF. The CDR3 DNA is TGTGCCAGCAGCGGAGGTGCAGGGCGTTCCTACGAGCAGTACTTC.

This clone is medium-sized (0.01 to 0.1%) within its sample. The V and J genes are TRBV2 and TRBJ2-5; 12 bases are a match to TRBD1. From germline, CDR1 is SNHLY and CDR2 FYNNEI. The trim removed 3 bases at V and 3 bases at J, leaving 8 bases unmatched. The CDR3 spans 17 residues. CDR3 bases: TGTGCCAGCAGTGAGGTTGTGGGACAGGGGGCCGAAGAGACCCAGTACTTC. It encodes CASSEVVGQGAEETQYF.

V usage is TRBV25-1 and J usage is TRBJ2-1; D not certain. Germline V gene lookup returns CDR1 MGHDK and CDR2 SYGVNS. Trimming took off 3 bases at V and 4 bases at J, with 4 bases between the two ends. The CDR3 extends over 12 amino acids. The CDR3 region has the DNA TGTGCCAGCAGTGACAGGTACAATGAGCAGTTCTTC. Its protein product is CASSDRYNEQFF.

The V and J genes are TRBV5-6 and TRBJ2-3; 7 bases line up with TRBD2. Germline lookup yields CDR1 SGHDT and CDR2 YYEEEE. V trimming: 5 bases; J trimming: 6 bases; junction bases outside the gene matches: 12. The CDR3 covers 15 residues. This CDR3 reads CASRADGLEVDTQYF. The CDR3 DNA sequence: TGTGCCAGCAGGGCTGACGGACTAGAGGTCGATACGCAGTATTTT.

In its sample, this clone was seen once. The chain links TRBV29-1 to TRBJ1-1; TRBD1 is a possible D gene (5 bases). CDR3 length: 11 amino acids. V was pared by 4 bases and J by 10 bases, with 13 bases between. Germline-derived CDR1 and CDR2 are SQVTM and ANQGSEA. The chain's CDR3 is CSVVREGAAFF. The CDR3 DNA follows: TGCAGCGTTGTCAGGGAAGGAGCAGCTTTCTTT.

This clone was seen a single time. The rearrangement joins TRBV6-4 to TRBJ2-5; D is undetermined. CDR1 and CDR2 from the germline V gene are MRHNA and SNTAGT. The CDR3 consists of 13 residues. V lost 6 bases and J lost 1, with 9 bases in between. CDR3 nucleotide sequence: TGTGCCAGCAGCGGAACGATCCAAGAGACCCAGTACTTC. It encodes CASSGTIQETQYF.

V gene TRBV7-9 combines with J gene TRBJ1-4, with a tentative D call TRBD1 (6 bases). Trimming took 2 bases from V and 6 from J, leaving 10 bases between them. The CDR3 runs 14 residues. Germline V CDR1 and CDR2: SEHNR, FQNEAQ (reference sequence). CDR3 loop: CASSLQGNDEKLFF. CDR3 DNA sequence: TGTGCCAGCAGCTTACAGGGGAATGATGAAAAACTGTTTTTT.

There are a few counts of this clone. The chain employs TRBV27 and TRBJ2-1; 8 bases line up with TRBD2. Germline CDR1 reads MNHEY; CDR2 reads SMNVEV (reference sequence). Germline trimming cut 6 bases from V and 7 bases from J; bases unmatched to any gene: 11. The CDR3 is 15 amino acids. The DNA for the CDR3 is TGTGCCAGCAGAACCGGGGGGGCACAGAAAAATGAGCAGTTCTTC. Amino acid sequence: CASRTGGAQKNEQFF.

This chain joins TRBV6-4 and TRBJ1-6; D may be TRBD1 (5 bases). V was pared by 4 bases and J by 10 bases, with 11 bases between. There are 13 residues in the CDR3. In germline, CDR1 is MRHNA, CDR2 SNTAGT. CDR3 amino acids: CASSVGVGSPLHF. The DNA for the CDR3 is TGTGCCAGCAGTGTGGGGGTAGGGTCACCCCTCCACTTT.

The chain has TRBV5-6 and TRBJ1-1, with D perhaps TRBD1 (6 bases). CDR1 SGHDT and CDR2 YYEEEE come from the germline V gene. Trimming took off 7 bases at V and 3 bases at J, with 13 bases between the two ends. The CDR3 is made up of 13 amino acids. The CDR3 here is CASGGLADTEAFF. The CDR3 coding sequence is TGTGCCAGCGGGGGGCTGGCGGACACTGAAGCTTTCTTT.

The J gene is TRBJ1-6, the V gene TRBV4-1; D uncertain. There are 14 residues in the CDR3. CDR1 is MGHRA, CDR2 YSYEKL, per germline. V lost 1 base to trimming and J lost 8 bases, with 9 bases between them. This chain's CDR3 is CASSQAVGYSPLHF. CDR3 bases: TGCGCCAGCAGCCAAGCGGTTGGGTATTCACCCCTCCACTTT.

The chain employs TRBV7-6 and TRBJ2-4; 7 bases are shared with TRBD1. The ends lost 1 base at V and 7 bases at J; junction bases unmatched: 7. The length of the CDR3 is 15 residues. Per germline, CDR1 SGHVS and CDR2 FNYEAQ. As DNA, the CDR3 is TGTGCCAGCAGCTTAGACGACAGGGTTGCCAACATTCAGTACTTC. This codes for CASSLDDRVANIQYF.

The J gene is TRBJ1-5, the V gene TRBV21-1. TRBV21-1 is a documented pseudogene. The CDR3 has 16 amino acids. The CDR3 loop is CDVRGRTRSCYQPQHF. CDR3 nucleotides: TGTGACGTACGGGGCCGAACTAGAAGTTGCTATCAGCCCCAGCATTTT.